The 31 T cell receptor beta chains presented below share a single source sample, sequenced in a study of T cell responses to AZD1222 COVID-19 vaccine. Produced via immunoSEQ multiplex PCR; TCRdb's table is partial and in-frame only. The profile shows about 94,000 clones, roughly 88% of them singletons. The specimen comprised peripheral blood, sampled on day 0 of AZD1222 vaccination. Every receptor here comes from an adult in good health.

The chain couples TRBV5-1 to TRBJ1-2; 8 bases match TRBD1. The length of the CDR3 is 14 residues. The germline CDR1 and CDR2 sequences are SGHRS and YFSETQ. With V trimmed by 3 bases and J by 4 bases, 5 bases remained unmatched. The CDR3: CASSSGQAIYGYTF. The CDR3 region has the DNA TGCGCCAGCAGCTCGGGACAGGCGATCTATGGCTACACCTTC.

The CDR3 here is CAWSVISRFYGYTF. As DNA, the CDR3 is TGTGCCTGGAGTGTAATATCCCGATTCTATGGCTACACCTTC. The rearrangement links TRBV30 to TRBJ1-2, with no clear D. CDR1 is GTSNPN and CDR2 is SVGIG in the germline V gene (reference sequence). The V end lost 0 bases, the J end lost 4 bases, and 12 bases lay between the germline ends. The CDR3 consists of 14 residues. Variable domain in full (rest from reference TRBV30 and TRBJ1-2): SQTIHQWPATLVQPVGSPLSLECTVEGTSNPNLYWYRQAAGRGLQLLFYSVGIGQISSEVPQNLSASRPQDRQFILSSKKLLLSDSGFYLCAWSVISRFYGYTFGSGTRLTVV.

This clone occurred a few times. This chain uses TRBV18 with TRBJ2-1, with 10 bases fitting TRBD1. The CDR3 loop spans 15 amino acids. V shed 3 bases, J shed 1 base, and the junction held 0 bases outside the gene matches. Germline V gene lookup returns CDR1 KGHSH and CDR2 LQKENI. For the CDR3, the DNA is TGTGCCAGCTCACCGGGACAGGGGTCCTACAATGAGCAGTTCTTC. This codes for CASSPGQGSYNEQFF.

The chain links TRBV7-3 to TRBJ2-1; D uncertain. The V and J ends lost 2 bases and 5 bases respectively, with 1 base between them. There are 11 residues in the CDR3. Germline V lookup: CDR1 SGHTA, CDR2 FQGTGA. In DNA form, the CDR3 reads TGTGCCAGCAGCTTAGACAATGAGCAGTTCTTC. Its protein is CASSLDNEQFF.

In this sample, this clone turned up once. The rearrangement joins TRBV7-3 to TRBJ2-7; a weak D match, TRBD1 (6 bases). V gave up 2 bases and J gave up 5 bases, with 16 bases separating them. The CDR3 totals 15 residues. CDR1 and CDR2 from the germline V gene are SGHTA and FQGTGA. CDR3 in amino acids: CASSLGGQGSDEQYF. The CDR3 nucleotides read TGTGCCAGCAGCTTAGGGGGTCAGGGGAGTGACGAGCAGTACTTC.

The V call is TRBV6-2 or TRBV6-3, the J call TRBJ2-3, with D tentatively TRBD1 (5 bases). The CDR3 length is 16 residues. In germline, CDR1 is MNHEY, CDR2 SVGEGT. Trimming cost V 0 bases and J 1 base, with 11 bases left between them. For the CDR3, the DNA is TGTGCCAGCAGTTACTCGTTGGACACACGCACAGATACGCAGTATTTT. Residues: CASSYSLDTRTDTQYF.

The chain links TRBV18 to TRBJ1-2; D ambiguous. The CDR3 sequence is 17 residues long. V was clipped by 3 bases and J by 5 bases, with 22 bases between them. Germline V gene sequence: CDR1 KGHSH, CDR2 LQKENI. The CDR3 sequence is CASSPIVRGFGEYGYTF. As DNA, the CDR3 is TGTGCCAGCTCACCGATTGTTCGAGGCTTCGGGGAATATGGCTACACCTTC.

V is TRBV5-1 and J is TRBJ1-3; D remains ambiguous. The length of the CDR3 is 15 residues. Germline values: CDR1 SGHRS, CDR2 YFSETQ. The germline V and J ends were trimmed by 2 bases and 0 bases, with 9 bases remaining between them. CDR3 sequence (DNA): TGCGCCAGCAGCTTCGCCAGTCCCTCTGGAAACACCATATATTTT. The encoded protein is CASSFASPSGNTIYF.

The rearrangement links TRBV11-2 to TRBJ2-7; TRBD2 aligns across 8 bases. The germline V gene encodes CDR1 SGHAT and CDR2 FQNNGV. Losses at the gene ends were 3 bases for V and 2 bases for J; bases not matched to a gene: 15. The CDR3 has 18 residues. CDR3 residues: CASSLYRGTAGAAYEQYF. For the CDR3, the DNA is TGTGCCAGCAGCTTGTATCGAGGAACAGCGGGGGCCGCCTACGAGCAGTACTTC.

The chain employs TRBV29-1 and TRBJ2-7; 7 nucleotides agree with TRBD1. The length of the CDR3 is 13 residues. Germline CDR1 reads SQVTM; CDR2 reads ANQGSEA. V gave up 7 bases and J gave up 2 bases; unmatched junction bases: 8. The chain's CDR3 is CSAISDRAYEQYF. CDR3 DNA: TGCAGCGCCATCTCAGACAGGGCCTACGAGCAGTACTTC.

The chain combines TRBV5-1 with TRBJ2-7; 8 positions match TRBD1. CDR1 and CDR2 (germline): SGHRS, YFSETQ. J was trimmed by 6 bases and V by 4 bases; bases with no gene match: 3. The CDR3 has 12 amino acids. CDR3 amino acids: CASSPGQGEQYF. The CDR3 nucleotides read TGCGCCAGCAGCCCCGGACAGGGCGAGCAGTACTTC. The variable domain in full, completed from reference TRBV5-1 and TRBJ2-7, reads KAGVTQTPRYLIKTRGQQVTLSCSPISGHRSVSWYQQTPGQGLQFLFEYFSETQRNKGNFPGRFSGRQFSNSRSEMNVSTLELGDSALYLCASSPGQGEQYFGPGTRLTVT.

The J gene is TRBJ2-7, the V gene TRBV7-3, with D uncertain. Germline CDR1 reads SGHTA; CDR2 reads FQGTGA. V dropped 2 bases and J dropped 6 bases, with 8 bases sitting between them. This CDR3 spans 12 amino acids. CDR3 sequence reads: CASSLSGGEQYF. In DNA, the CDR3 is TGTGCCAGCAGCTTATCCGGTGGCGAGCAGTACTTC.

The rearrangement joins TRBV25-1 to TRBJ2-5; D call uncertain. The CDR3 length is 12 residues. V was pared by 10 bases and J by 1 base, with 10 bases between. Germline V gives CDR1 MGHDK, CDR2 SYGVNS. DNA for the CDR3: TGTGCCATAAGCAGGACCCAAGAGACCCAGTACTTC. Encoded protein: CAISRTQETQYF.

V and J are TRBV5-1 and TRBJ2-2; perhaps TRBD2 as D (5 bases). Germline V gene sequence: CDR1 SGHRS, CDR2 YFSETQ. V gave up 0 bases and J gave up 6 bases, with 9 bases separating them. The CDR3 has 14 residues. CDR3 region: CASSLALGAGELFF. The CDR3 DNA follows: TGCGCCAGCAGCTTGGCCTTGGGAGCCGGGGAGCTGTTTTTT.

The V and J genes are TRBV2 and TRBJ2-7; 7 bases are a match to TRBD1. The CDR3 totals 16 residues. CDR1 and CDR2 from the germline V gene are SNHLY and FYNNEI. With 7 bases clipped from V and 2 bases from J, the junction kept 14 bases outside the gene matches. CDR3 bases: TGTGCCAGCAAGATCACCCGACAGGGCAGGGCCTACGAGCAGTACTTC. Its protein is CASKITRQGRAYEQYF.

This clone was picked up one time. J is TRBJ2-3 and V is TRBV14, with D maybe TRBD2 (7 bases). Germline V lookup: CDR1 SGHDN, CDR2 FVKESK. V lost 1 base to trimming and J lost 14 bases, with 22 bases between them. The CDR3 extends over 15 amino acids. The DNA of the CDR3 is TGTGCCAGCAGCCAAGCGGCGGGGGCCCTGTCTCGTCTGTATTTT. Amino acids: CASSQAAGALSRLYF.

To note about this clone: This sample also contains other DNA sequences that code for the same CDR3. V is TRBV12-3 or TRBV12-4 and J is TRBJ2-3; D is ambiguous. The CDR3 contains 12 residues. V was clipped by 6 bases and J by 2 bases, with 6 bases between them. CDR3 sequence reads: CASSLSTDTQYF. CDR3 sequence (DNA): TGTGCCAGCAGCTTGTCCACAGATACGCAGTATTTT.

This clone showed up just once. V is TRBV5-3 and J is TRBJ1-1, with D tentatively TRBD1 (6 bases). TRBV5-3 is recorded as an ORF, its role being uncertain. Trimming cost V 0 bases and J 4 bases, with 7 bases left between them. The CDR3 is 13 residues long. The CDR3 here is CARSLAGATEAFF. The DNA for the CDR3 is TGTGCCAGAAGCTTGGCAGGGGCCACTGAAGCTTTCTTT.

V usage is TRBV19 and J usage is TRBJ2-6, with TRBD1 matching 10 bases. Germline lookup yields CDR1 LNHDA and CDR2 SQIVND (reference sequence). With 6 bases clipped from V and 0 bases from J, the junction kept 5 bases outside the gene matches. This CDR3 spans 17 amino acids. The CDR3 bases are TGTGCCAGTAGGGGACAGGGGTCCATCTCTGGGGCCAACGTCCTGACTTTC. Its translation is CASRGQGSISGANVLTF.

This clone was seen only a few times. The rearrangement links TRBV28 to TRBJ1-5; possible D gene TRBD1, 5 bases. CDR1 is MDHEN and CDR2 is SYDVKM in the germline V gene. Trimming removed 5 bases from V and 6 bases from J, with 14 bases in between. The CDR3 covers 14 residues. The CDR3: CASSPPGGGQPQHF. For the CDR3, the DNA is TGTGCCAGCAGTCCACCTGGGGGAGGTCAGCCCCAGCATTTT.

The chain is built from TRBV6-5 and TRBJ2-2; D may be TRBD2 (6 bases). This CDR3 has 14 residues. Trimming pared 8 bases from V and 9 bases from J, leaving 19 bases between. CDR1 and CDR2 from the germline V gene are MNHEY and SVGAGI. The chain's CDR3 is CASRDLRSHRELFF. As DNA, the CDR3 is TGTGCCAGCCGGGACTTGAGGTCTCACCGGGAGCTGTTTTTT.

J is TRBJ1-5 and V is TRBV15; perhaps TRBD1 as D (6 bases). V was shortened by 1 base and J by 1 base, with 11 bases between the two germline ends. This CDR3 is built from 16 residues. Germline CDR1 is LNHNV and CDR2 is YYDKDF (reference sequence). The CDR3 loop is CATSRVTGWSNQPQHF. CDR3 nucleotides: TGTGCCACCAGCAGAGTTACAGGGTGGAGCAATCAGCCCCAGCATTTT.

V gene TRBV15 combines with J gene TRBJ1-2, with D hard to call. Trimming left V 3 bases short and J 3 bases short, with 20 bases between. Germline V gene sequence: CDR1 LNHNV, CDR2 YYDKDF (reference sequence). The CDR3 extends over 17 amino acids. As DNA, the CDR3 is TGTGCCACCAGCAGGGGCCCCCGAGCCTTAGGGTACTATGGCTACACCTTC. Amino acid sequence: CATSRGPRALGYYGYTF. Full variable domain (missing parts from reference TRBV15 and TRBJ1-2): DAMVIQNPRYQVTQFGKPVTLSCSQTLNHNVMYWYQQKSSQAPKLLFHYYDKDFNNEADTPDNFQSRRPNTSFCFLDIRSPGLGDTAMYLCATSRGPRALGYYGYTFGSGTRLTVV.

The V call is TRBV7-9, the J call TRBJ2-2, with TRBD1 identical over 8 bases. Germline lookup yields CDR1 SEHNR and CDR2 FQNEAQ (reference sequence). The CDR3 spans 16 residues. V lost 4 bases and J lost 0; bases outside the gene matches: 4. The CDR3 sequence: CASSWDRSTNTGELFF. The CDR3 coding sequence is TGTGCCAGCAGCTGGGACAGGAGCACGAACACCGGGGAGCTGTTTTTT.

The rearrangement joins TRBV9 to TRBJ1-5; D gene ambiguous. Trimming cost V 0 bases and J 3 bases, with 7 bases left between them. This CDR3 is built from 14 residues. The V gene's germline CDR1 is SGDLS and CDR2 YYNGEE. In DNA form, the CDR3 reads TGTGCCAGCAGCGTAGGGTTGGACAATCAGCCCCAGCATTTT. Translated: CASSVGLDNQPQHF.

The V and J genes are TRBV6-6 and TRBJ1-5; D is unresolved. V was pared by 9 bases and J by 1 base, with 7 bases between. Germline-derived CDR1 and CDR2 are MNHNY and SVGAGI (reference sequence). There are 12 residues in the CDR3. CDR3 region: CASTISNQPQHF. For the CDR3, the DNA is TGTGCCAGTACTATCAGCAATCAGCCCCAGCATTTT.

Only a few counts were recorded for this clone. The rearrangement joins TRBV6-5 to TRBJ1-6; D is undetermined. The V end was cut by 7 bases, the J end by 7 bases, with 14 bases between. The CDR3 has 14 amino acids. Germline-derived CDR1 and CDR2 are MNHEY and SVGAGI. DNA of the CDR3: TGTGCCAGCACCCCATCTACAGCCAATTCACCCCTCCACTTT. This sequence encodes CASTPSTANSPLHF.

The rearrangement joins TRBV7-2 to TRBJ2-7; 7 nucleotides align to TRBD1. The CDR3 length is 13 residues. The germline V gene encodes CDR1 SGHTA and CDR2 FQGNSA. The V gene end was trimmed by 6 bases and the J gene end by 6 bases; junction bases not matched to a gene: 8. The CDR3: CASRATGLGEQYF. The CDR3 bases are TGTGCCAGCAGGGCGACAGGGTTAGGCGAGCAGTACTTC.

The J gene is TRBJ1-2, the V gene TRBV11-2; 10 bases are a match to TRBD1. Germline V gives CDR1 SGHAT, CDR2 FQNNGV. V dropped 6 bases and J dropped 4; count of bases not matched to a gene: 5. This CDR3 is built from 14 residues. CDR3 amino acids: CASSSGQGGYGYTF. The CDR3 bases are TGTGCCAGCAGTTCTGGACAGGGGGGCTATGGCTACACCTTC.

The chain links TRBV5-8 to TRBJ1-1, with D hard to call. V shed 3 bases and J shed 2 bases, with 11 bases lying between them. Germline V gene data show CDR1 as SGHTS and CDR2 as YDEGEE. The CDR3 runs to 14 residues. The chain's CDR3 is CASSYIVVNTEAFF. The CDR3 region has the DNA TGTGCCAGCAGCTACATAGTAGTTAACACTGAAGCTTTCTTT.

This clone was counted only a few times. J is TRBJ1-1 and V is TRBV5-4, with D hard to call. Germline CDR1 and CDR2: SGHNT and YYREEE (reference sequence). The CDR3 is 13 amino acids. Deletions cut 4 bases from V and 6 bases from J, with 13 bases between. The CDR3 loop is CASSKTTGSEAFF. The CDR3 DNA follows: TGTGCCAGCAGCAAGACCACGGGCTCTGAAGCTTTCTTT.